This is a list of T cell receptor beta chains from one sample in a study of blood T cell repertoires in COVID-19. Assay: immunoSEQ multiplex PCR; the TCRdb copy retains only in-frame clones and omits some. The sample shows fewer than 350,000 clones, 85% of them seen only once. What was sequenced was PBMCs or T cells enriched from blood (not recorded which). Receptors originate from a woman under 40 who had been exposed to COVID-19. The CDR3 runs from the conserved cysteine through the conserved F or W. D genes are given only for firm matches. Clone sizes are given selectively: once, few, many, or a class where the clone is expanded.

J: TRBJ1-2
D: -
V: TRBV12-5
size: -
DNA: TGTGCTAGTGGTCTGCAGACTAACTATGGCTACACCTTC
CDR3: CASGLQTNYGYTF

J: TRBJ1-2
D: -
V: TRBV5-6
size: -
DNA: TGTGCCAGCAGCTCGCAACCGGGTGGCTACACCTTC
CDR3: CASSSQPGGYTF

J: TRBJ2-2
D: TRBD1
V: TRBV19
size: -
DNA: TGTGCCAGTACAAAACCGGGACAGGGCGGCGGGGAGCTGTTTTTT
CDR3: CASTKPGQGGGELFF

J: TRBJ1-2
D: TRBD1
V: TRBV7-2
size: -
DNA: TGTGCCAGCAGCTCCGGGACAGCCTACTATGGCTACACCTTC
CDR3: CASSSGTAYYGYTF

J: TRBJ2-1
D: TRBD1
V: TRBV28
size: -
DNA: TGTGCCAGCAAGGACAGGGGGCAAGGTGAGCAGTTCTTC
CDR3: CASKDRGQGEQFF

J: TRBJ1-1
D: -
V: TRBV4-2
size: -
DNA: TGTGCCAGCAGCCAAGATGGGAGGGGAGCTTTCTTT
CDR3: CASSQDGRGAFF

J: TRBJ1-2
D: -
V: TRBV5-4
size: -
DNA: TGTGCCAGCAGCTTGGAGGTAACAGTACTTAACTATGGCTACACCTTC
CDR3: CASSLEVTVLNYGYTF

J: TRBJ1-1
D: TRBD1
V: TRBV5-5
size: -
DNA: TGTGCCAGCAGCACTTGGGGACAGGGGGAGACTGAAGCTTTCTTT
CDR3: CASSTWGQGETEAFF

J: TRBJ2-7
D: TRBD1
V: TRBV19
size: -
DNA: TGTGCCAGTAAGGCGGACCGGACAGGGAACGAGCAGTACTTC
CDR3: CASKADRTGNEQYF

J: TRBJ1-1
D: -
V: TRBV6-5
size: -
DNA: TGTGCCAGCAGTCCCCTACTGAGGGGGGGCGTTGAGGCTTTCTTT
CDR3: CASSPLLRGGVEAFF

J: TRBJ1-2
D: TRBD1
V: TRBV30
size: -
DNA: TGTGCCTGGGCCTCCAAGCAGGGGGCGAATGGCTACACCTTC
CDR3: CAWASKQGANGYTF

J: TRBJ2-7
D: TRBD1
V: TRBV19
size: -
DNA: TGTGCCAGTAGCAGCGCTGTACAGGGGTCCTACGAGCAGTACTTC
CDR3: CASSSAVQGSYEQYF

J: TRBJ1-2
D: -
V: TRBV19
size: -
DNA: TGTGCCAGTAGTATAGGAGGGCCCAACTATGGCTACACCTTC
CDR3: CASSIGGPNYGYTF

J: TRBJ2-7
D: TRBD1
V: TRBV28
size: -
DNA: TGTGCCAGCAGTTCGGCAGGGGGCTTTCTCGAGCAGTACTTC
CDR3: CASSSAGGFLEQYF

J: TRBJ2-3
D: TRBD2
V: TRBV6-2/TRBV6-3
size: -
DNA: TGTGCCAGCAGTTACTCGGAGCGGGAGGGTACAGATACGCAGTATTTT
CDR3: CASSYSEREGTDTQYF

J: TRBJ2-7
D: -
V: TRBV10-1
size: -
DNA: TGCGCCAGTTGGGCCACGGATCCTCGAAACGAGCAGTACTTC
CDR3: CASWATDPRNEQYF

J: TRBJ1-2
D: -
V: TRBV6-5
size: -
DNA: TGTGCCAGCAGTTACCCCGACAAACCTGGCTACACCTTC
CDR3: CASSYPDKPGYTF

J: TRBJ2-5
D: TRBD1
V: TRBV7-2
size: -
DNA: TGTGCCAGCAGTCGACAGGGGGGTGAAGCGGAGACCCAGTACTTC
CDR3: CASSRQGGEAETQYF

J: TRBJ2-7
D: -
V: TRBV20-1
size: -
DNA: TGCAGTGCTAGTCTGGGTGGGAGTTTGTACGAGCAGTACTTC
CDR3: CSASLGGSLYEQYF

J: TRBJ1-6
D: -
V: TRBV6-5
size: -
DNA: TGTGCCAGCAGCGAGACAGCTGTTAATTCACCCCTCCACTTT
CDR3: CASSETAVNSPLHF

J: TRBJ1-1
D: -
V: TRBV11-3
size: -
DNA: TGTGCCAACTACAGGGCCCGGGCCACGGAAGCTTTCTTT
CDR3: CANYRARATEAFF

J: TRBJ1-4
D: -
V: TRBV5-1
size: -
DNA: TGCGCCAGCAGCTTGGGAAGCGCAACTAATGAAAAACTGTTTTTT
CDR3: CASSLGSATNEKLFF

J: TRBJ2-7
D: TRBD1
V: TRBV10-3
size: -
DNA: TGTGCCATCAGTGGGACAGGGCGTAGGTCCTACGAGCAGTACTTC
CDR3: CAISGTGRRSYEQYF

J: TRBJ1-6
D: TRBD1
V: TRBV28
size: -
DNA: TGTGCCAGCAGTCTCCCCCGGGACAGGGGAGATAATTCACCCCTCCACTTT
CDR3: CASSLPRDRGDNSPLHF

J: TRBJ2-3
D: TRBD2
V: TRBV5-1
size: -
DNA: TGCGCCAGCAGCTCCGGGGGGGCCCTCACAGATACGCAGTATTTT
CDR3: CASSSGGALTDTQYF

J: TRBJ1-1
D: -
V: TRBV6-2/TRBV6-3
size: few
DNA: TGTGCCAGCAGTTACCCCCCCGGGGGCGAACTTATTGGGGAGGGGACTGAAGCTTTCTTT
CDR3: CASSYPPGGELIGEGTEAFF

J: TRBJ1-2
D: TRBD1
V: TRBV5-1
size: few
DNA: TGCGCCAGCAGCTTGAGATCAGGGGGTGGTGGCTACACCTTC
CDR3: CASSLRSGGGGYTF

J: TRBJ2-5
D: -
V: TRBV20-1
size: -
DNA: TGCAGTGCTAGTCCAGGGAAAGAGACCCAGTACTTC
CDR3: CSASPGKETQYF

J: TRBJ2-3
D: -
V: TRBV19
size: -
DNA: TGTGCCAGTAGTCAAGGTTGGGGCCGTTCCACAGATACGCAGTATTTT
CDR3: CASSQGWGRSTDTQYF

J: TRBJ1-2
D: -
V: TRBV6-1
size: -
DNA: TGTGCCAGCAGTGAACGGCAGGGAATTGGCTACACCTTC
CDR3: CASSERQGIGYTF

J: TRBJ2-5
D: TRBD2
V: TRBV7-3
size: -
DNA: TGTGCCAGCACTTTTACGGGGGGGCCCGGAGAGACCCAGTACTTC
CDR3: CASTFTGGPGETQYF

J: TRBJ1-2
D: -
V: TRBV19
size: once
DNA: TGTGCCAGTAGCCTAATACTCCCAGGGGACGGCTACACCTTC
CDR3: CASSLILPGDGYTF

J: TRBJ2-3
D: TRBD2
V: TRBV2
size: -
DNA: TGTGCCAGCAGTGACGGACTAGCGGAATTCGCAGATACGCAGTATTTT
CDR3: CASSDGLAEFADTQYF

J: TRBJ2-2
D: -
V: TRBV25-1
size: -
DNA: TGTGCCAGCAGTGCGGATCAGGGTTTAACCGGGGAGCTGTTTTTT
CDR3: CASSADQGLTGELFF

J: TRBJ2-7
D: TRBD2
V: TRBV27
size: -
DNA: TGTGCCAGCAGTTTAGGGCAGGTGGAAGGCGGGGGCTACGAGCAGTACTTC
CDR3: CASSLGQVEGGGYEQYF

J: TRBJ2-2
D: TRBD2
V: TRBV19
size: -
DNA: TGTGCCAGTAGTAAACGGGGGGACACCGGGGAGCTGTTTTTT
CDR3: CASSKRGDTGELFF

J: TRBJ1-1
D: TRBD1
V: TRBV28
size: -
DNA: TGTGCCAGCAGCCACATTAAATTACAGGGGAAAGGCACTGAAGCTTTCTTT
CDR3: CASSHIKLQGKGTEAFF

J: TRBJ2-1
D: TRBD1
V: TRBV9
size: -
DNA: TGTGCCAGCAGCCCCCGACAGGGGGCCAATGAGCAGTTCTTC
CDR3: CASSPRQGANEQFF

J: TRBJ2-5
D: TRBD2
V: TRBV6-2/TRBV6-3
size: -
DNA: TGTGCCAGCAGCCGACTAGCGGGAGATGTAGAGACCCAGTACTTC
CDR3: CASSRLAGDVETQYF

J: TRBJ2-7
D: -
V: TRBV4-3
size: -
DNA: TGCGCCAGCAGCCAAGACAGGGGCATCTCCTACGAGCAGTACTTC
CDR3: CASSQDRGISYEQYF

J: TRBJ2-1
D: TRBD2
V: TRBV4-2
size: -
DNA: TGTGCCAGCAGCCAAGCGACTAGCGGGAGGGGCAATGAGCAGTTCTTC
CDR3: CASSQATSGRGNEQFF

J: TRBJ2-3
D: TRBD2
V: TRBV3-1/TRBV3-2
size: -
DNA: TGTGCCAGCAGCCAAAGACTAGCGGGTGTCACAGATACGCAGTATTTT
CDR3: CASSQRLAGVTDTQYF

J: TRBJ2-2
D: TRBD2
V: TRBV7-2
size: -
DNA: TGTGCCAGCAGCCTAATTAGCGGGAGGGCGGCCGGGGAGCTGTTTTTT
CDR3: CASSLISGRAAGELFF

J: TRBJ2-5
D: -
V: TRBV6-5
size: -
DNA: TGTGCCAGCAGCGATCAGCCGAGGGAGACCCAGTACTTC
CDR3: CASSDQPRETQYF

J: TRBJ1-2
D: TRBD1
V: TRBV7-9
size: -
DNA: TGTGCCAGCAGCTTAGCAGGGGGCGATGGCTACACCTTC
CDR3: CASSLAGGDGYTF

J: TRBJ2-7
D: -
V: TRBV12-5
size: once
DNA: TGTGCTAGTGGACAAACAGTCTACGAGCAGTACTTC
CDR3: CASGQTVYEQYF

J: TRBJ1-2
D: -
V: TRBV12-3/TRBV12-4
size: once
DNA: TGTGCCAGCAGCCCCCAGCAGGGGTATGGCTACACCTTC
CDR3: CASSPQQGYGYTF

J: TRBJ2-1
D: -
V: TRBV19
size: -
DNA: TGTGCCAGTAGTATAGAGGGGAGGGGGAATGAGCAGTTCTTC
CDR3: CASSIEGRGNEQFF

J: TRBJ2-1
D: TRBD2
V: TRBV7-3
size: once
DNA: TGTGCCAGCAGCTTAGAGCGGGGGGCCGCGTACAATGAGCAGTTCTTC
CDR3: CASSLERGAAYNEQFF

J: TRBJ1-5
D: -
V: TRBV15
size: -
DNA: TGTGCCACCAGCAGAGATGTGGGGGTTCAGGGACACCAGCATTTT
CDR3: CATSRDVGVQGHQHF

J: TRBJ2-7
D: -
V: TRBV24-1
size: -
DNA: TGTGCCACCAGTGGTCCAGGGAACGCCGAGCAGTACTTC
CDR3: CATSGPGNAEQYF

J: TRBJ2-2
D: -
V: TRBV19
size: -
DNA: TGTGCCAGTAGTGAGGTGGCCCTAGACAACACCGGGGAGCTGTTTTTT
CDR3: CASSEVALDNTGELFF

J: TRBJ1-1
D: -
V: TRBV30
size: -
DNA: TGTGCCTGGAGTAATACAGGGATGCACACTGAAGCTTTCTTT
CDR3: CAWSNTGMHTEAFF

J: TRBJ2-4
D: TRBD1
V: TRBV18
size: -
DNA: TGTGCCAGCTCACGAGGGACAGGGGGCCCAAAAAACATTCAGTACTTC
CDR3: CASSRGTGGPKNIQYF

J: TRBJ1-2
D: TRBD1
V: TRBV11-2
size: -
DNA: TGTGCCAGCAGCTTAGATCTACCCCAGGGGGCATTGAGTGGCTACACCTTC
CDR3: CASSLDLPQGALSGYTF

J: TRBJ1-2
D: -
V: TRBV4-3
size: -
DNA: TGCGCCAGCAGCCAAGGTCCGGGGTATGGCTACACCTTC
CDR3: CASSQGPGYGYTF

J: TRBJ1-2
D: -
V: TRBV7-2
size: -
DNA: TGTGCCAGCAGCTTCATCAGGCGGGCTAACTATGGCTACACCTTC
CDR3: CASSFIRRANYGYTF

J: TRBJ1-2
D: -
V: TRBV28
size: -
DNA: TGTGCCAGCAGTTTACGTATAGAGAACTACACCTTC
CDR3: CASSLRIENYTF

J: TRBJ1-5
D: -
V: TRBV3-1/TRBV3-2
size: -
DNA: TGTGCCAGCAGCAAAGGCATATCCAGGGCTAGCAATCAGCCCCAGCATTTT
CDR3: CASSKGISRASNQPQHF

J: TRBJ2-3
D: -
V: TRBV2
size: -
DNA: TGTGCCAGCAGCTCCCGAAGAGAAGATACGCAGTATTTT
CDR3: CASSSRREDTQYF